This TCR beta chain came from a study of T cell repertoires in cytomegalovirus infection (dated by TCRdb to the late 2010s). Describing the broader study: Peptide stimulations targeted recently identified HLA-C-restricted CMV epitopes, whose presentation resists viral immunomodulation, together with well-studied HLA-B-restricted epitopes. The HLA type of each donor mattered for the analysis, because public TCR beta signatures pointed to carriage of CMV infection along with the matching HLA type.

Sequencing relied on an Illumina HiSeq 1500. TCRdb passed the public sequencing reads through fastp at Q25 and MiXCR, retaining productive beta sequences. Rows merge per CDR3 protein into single entries with the most common DNA and genes. In all, the sample holds some 700,000 distinct CDR3 sequences, and 30% to 40% of those were seen once. Clones ranked in the top ten supply around a sixth of the sample. This clonotype has only a few counts. The antigen this receptor binds is unknown. Within one base of it there is no much larger clone, and no base qualities were kept. CDR1 and CDR2, per the germline V gene, are SGHTA and FQGNSA. From cysteine to phenylalanine, the CDR3 is 13 amino acids long. The entry retains the CDR3 DNA only, 39 bases that are in frame from base 1. V gives up 3 bases and J gives up 6 bases, and the segment between their germline ends measures 12 bases. Taken with the paper, the label for treatment or condition translates to: in vitro stimulation with specific CMV peptide epitopes to enrich CMV-specific T cells.

Beyond this particular receptor, the publication reports: In both this cohort and an independent approximately 370-donor cohort, the cumulative frequency of public TCR beta family members distinguished carriers of CMV infection plus the relevant HLA type. The ex vivo response was dominated by HLA-C-restricted CMV-specific TCR beta clonotypes, which also provided the single most frequent clonotype in two of eight donors.

This material consisted of cultured PBMCs, taken from culture after CMV antigen stimulation. This sequence originates from a human donor in good health (CMV status not recorded). Some clones in this sample may be carry-over from other donors' samples. The rearranged segments are TRBV7-2 and TRBJ2-7, with no confident D gene call. The DNA sequence is given as TGTGCCAGCAGCTTCCGGGCGGAAGTCGAGCAGTACTTC. This translates into CASSFRAEVEQYF.